This is a list of T cell receptor beta chains from one sample in a study of PD-1 blockade in mismatch repair-deficient tumors. Using immunoSEQ multiplex PCR, the repertoire was profiled, and TCRdb retains in-frame clones only, with some absent. Found here are 77,000 or so clones, 70% to 90% of them singletons; the top ten hold over 4.5%. The sample in question was peripheral blood, obtained 44 weeks after starting pembrolizumab. Receptor source: an adult with mismatch repair-deficient cancer. Both conserved end residues are part of each CDR3. A D gene is named only where the DNA matches it firmly. A clone size is listed for some rows: how often the clone was seen (once, few, many), or a class if it is expanded.

abundance,v_gene,j_gene,d_gene,CDR3nt,CDR3aa
-,TRBV6-1,TRBJ1-5,-,TGTGCCAGCAGAGTAGGAGGACAGCCCCAGCATTTT,CASRVGGQPQHF
-,TRBV5-1,TRBJ2-1,TRBD1,TGCGCCAGCAGAGGCGGGACAGGGGCCTACAATGAGCAGTTCTTC,CASRGGTGAYNEQFF
-,TRBV7-3,TRBJ2-2,TRBD1,TGTGCCAGCAGCTCCTCCAGACAGGGACACACCGGGGAGCTGTTTTTT,CASSSSRQGHTGELFF
-,TRBV7-9,TRBJ2-3,-,TGTGCCAGCAGCTTTCAGGCTACTAGCACAGATACGCAGTATTTT,CASSFQATSTDTQYF
once,TRBV4-1,TRBJ1-1,-,TGCGCCAGCAGCCAAGCCCTGCGACAGAACACTGAAGCTTTCTTT,CASSQALRQNTEAFF
few,TRBV5-4,TRBJ2-1,-,TGTGCCAGCAGCTTGGCCCAGAGGAATGAGCAGTTCTTC,CASSLAQRNEQFF
-,TRBV6-5,TRBJ2-7,TRBD1,TGTGCCAGCAGTTACGCGACAGGGGGGGGTTCCTACGAGCAGTACTTC,CASSYATGGGSYEQYF
-,TRBV25-1,TRBJ1-1,-,TGTGCCAGCAGTGGAAACAGGCTGGAAGCTTTCTTT,CASSGNRLEAFF
-,TRBV27,TRBJ2-1,TRBD2,TGTGCCAGCAGTTTAGGCCTAGCGGGAGTTTATGAGCAGTTCTTC,CASSLGLAGVYEQFF
-,TRBV30,TRBJ2-1,TRBD1,TGTGCCTGGGGGCCAGGGGGCTTGAATGAGCAGTTCTTC,CAWGPGGLNEQFF
-,TRBV11-2,TRBJ1-4,-,TGTGCCAGCAGCTTCGACGACAGGACGTTCGTAGGTGAAAAACTGTTTTTT,CASSFDDRTFVGEKLFF
-,TRBV25-1,TRBJ2-1,-,TGTGCCAGCAGTGAGGCGGGGACCTACAATGAGCAGTTCTTC,CASSEAGTYNEQFF
-,TRBV9,TRBJ1-1,-,TGTGCCAGCAGCGCACCCGGGGGAGGGGAAGCTTTCTTT,CASSAPGGGEAFF
-,TRBV18,TRBJ1-4,-,TGTGCCAGCTCCGAAAAATCCCCAGGGGCATCGGCAACTAATGAAAAACTGTTTTTT,CASSEKSPGASATNEKLFF
-,TRBV2,TRBJ2-7,TRBD2,TGTGCCAGCAGTGGGCTAGCGGGAGCTCTCGAGCAGTACTTC,CASSGLAGALEQYF
-,TRBV11-1,TRBJ1-1,-,TGTGCCAGCAGCTTAGGCTTCGTGAACACTGAAGCTTTCTTT,CASSLGFVNTEAFF
-,TRBV27,TRBJ2-7,-,TGTGCCAGCAGCCTCGCCTACGAGCAGTACTTC,CASSLAYEQYF
-,TRBV5-4,TRBJ2-1,TRBD2,TGTGCCAGCAGGGATGGGGCTAGCGGATCCTACAATGAGCAGTTCTTC,CASRDGASGSYNEQFF
-,TRBV19,TRBJ2-7,-,TGTGCCAGTAGTATATCTAGGGATTACGAGCAGTACTTC,CASSISRDYEQYF
once,TRBV7-2,TRBJ1-1,-,TGTGCCAGCAGCTACCTCAGGGAGGGGACTGAAGCTTTCTTT,CASSYLREGTEAFF
once,TRBV7-4,TRBJ1-5,-,TGTGCCAGCAGCTTATTTAAGGATGTTTTTGGACGGAGAAAGTGGAATCAGCCCCAGCATTTT,CASSLFKDVFGRRKWNQPQHF
-,TRBV30,TRBJ1-1,-,TGTGCCTGGAGTGTACGACGGACGAACACTGAAGCTTTCTTT,CAWSVRRTNTEAFF
-,TRBV2,TRBJ1-1,-,TGTGCCAGCTGCTCCGGGAGAAACACTGAAGCTTTCTTT,CASCSGRNTEAFF
-,TRBV7-8,TRBJ2-7,TRBD1,TGTGCCAGCAGCATGCTCAGGGGGAATTACCAGTACTTC,CASSMLRGNYQYF
-,TRBV10-3,TRBJ2-1,-,TGTGCCATCAGAACGTACAATGAGCAGTTCTTC,CAIRTYNEQFF
few,TRBV7-3,TRBJ2-1,-,TGTGCCAGCAGCTGGAACTCCTACAATGAGCAGTTCTTC,CASSWNSYNEQFF
few,TRBV6-1,TRBJ2-7,-,TGTGCCAGCAGGGCCAGGACCGAGCAGTACTTC,CASRARTEQYF
-,TRBV11-3,TRBJ2-1,-,TGTGCCAGCAGCTTTCTAAGATCCTACAATGAGCAGTTCTTC,CASSFLRSYNEQFF